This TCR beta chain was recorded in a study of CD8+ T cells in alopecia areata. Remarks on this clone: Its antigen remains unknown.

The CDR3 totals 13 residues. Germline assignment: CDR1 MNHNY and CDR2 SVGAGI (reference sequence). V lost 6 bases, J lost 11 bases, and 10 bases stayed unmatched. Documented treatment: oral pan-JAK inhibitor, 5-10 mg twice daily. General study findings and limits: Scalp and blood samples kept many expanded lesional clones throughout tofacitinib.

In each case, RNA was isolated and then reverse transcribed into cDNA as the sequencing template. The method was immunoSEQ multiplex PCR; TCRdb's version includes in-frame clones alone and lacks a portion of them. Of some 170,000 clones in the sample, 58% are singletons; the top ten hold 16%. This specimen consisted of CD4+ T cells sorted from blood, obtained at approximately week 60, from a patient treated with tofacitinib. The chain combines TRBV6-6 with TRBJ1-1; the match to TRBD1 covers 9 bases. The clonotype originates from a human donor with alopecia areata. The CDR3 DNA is TGTGCCAGCAGGGGCGGGACAGGGTACAAGGCTTTCTTT. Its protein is CASRGGTGYKAFF.